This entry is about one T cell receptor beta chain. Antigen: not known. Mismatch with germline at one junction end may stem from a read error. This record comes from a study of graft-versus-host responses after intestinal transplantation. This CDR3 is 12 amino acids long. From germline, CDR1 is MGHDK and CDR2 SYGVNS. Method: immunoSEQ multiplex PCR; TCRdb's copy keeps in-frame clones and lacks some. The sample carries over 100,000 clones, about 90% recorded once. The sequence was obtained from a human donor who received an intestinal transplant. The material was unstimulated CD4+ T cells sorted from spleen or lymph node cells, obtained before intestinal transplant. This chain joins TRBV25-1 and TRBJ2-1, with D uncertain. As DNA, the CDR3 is TGTGCCAGCAGTGGGTCCTGGCGGCGTATCCTCTTC. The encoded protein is CASSGSWRRILF. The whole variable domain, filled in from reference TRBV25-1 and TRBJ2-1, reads EADIYQTPRYLVIGTGKKITLECSQTMGHDKMYWYQQDPGMELHLIHYSYGVNSTEKGDLSSESTVSRIRTEHFPLTLESARPSHTSQYLCASSGSWRRILFGPGTRLTVL.